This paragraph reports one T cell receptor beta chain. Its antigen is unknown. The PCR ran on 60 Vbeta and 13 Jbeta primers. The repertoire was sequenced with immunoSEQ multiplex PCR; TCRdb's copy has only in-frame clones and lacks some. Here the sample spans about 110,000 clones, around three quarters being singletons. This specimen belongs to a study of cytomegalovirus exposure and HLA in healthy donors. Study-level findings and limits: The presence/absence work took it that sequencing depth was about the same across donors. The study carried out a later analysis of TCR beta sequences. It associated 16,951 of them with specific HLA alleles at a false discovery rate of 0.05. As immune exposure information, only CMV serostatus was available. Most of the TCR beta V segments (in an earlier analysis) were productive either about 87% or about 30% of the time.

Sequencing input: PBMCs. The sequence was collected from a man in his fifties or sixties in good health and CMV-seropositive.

In DNA, the CDR3 is TGTGCCAGCAGCCGATCGGAAGGGGCGGGGGAGACCCAGTACTTC. Protein: CASSRSEGAGETQYF. The chain is built from TRBV4-2 and TRBJ2-5; possibly TRBD2 for D (6 bases). The V gene lost 4 bases and the J gene lost 5 bases, with 17 bases spanning the gap. The CDR3 loop spans 15 amino acids. Germline assignment: CDR1 LGHNA and CDR2 YNFKEQ.